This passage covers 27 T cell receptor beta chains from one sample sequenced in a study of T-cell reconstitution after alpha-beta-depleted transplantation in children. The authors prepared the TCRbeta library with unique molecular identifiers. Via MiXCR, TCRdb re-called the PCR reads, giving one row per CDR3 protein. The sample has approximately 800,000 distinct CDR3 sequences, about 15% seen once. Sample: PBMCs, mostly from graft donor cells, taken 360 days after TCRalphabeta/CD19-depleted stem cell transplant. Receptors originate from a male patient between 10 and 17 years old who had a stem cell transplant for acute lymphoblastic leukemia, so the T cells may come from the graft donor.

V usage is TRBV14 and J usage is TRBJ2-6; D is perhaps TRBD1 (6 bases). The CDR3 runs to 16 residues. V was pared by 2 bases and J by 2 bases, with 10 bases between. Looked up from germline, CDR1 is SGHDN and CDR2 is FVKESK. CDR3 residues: CASSQLRTAGANVLTF. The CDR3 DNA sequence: TGTGCCAGCAGCCAACTAAGGACAGCTGGGGCCAACGTCCTGACTTTC.

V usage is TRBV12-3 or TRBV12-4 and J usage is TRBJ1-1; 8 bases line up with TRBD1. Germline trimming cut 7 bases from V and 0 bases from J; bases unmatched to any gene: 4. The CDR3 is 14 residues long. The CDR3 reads CASIQDRVNTEAFF. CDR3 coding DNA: TGTGCCAGCATCCAGGACAGGGTGAACACTGAAGCTTTCTTT.

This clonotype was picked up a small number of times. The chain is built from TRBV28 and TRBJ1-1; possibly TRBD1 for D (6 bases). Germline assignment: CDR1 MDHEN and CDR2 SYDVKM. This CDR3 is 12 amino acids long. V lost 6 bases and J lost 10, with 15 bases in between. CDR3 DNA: TGTGCCAGCAGCTGGGGGCGACGGCCAGCTTTCTTT. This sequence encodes CASSWGRRPAFF.

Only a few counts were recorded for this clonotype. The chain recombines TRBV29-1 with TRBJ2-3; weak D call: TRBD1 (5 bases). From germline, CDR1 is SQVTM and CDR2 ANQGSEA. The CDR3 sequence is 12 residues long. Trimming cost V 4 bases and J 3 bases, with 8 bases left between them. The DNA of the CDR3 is TGCAGCGTTGGTAAGGGGACAGATACGCAGTATTTT. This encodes CSVGKGTDTQYF.

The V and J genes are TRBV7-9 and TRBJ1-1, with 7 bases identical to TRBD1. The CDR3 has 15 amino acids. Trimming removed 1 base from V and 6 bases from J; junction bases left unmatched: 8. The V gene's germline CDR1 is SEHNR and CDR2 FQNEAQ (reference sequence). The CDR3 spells CASSLVRGRRAEAFF. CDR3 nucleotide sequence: TGTGCCAGCAGCTTAGTGAGGGGGCGACGAGCTGAAGCTTTCTTT. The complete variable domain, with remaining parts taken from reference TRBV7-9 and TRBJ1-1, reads DTGVSQNPRHKITKRGQNVTFRCDPISEHNRLYWYRQTLGQGPEFLTYFQNEAQLEKSRLLSDRFSAERPKGSFSTLEIQRTEQGDSAMYLCASSLVRGRRAEAFFGQGTRLTVV.

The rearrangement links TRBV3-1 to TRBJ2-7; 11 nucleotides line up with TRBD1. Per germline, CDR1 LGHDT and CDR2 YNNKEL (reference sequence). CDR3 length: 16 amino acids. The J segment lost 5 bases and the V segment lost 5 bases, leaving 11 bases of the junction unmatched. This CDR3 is CASSAFPDRGLDEQYF. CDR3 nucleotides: TGTGCCAGCAGCGCCTTCCCGGACAGGGGGCTCGACGAGCAGTACTTC.

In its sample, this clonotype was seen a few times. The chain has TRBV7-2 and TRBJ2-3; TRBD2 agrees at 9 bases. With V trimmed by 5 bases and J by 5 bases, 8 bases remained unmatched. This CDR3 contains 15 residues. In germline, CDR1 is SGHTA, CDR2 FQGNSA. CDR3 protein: CASSGKTSGLDTQYF. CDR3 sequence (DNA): TGTGCCAGCAGCGGAAAGACTAGCGGCCTAGATACGCAGTATTTT.

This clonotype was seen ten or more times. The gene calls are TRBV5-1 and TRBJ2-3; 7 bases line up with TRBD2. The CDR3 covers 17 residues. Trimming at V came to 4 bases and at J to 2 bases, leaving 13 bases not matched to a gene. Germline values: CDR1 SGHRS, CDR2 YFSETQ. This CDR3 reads CASSAEHRDYITDTQYF. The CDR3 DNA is TGCGCCAGCAGCGCGGAGCACCGGGACTACATCACAGATACGCAGTATTTT.

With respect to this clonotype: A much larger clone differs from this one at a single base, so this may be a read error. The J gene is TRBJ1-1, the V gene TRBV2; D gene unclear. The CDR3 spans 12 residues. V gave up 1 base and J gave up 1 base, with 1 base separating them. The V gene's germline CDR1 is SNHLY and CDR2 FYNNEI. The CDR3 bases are TGTGCCAGCAGTGAAGAGAACACTGAAGCTTTCTTT. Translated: CASSEENTEAFF.

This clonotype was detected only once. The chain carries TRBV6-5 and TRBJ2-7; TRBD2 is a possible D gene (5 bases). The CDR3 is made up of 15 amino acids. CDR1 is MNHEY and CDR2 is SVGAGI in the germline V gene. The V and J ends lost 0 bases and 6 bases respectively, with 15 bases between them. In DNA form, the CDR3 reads TGTGCCAGCAGTTACTCTCCCTCGGACTCAAGCGAGCAGTACTTC. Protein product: CASSYSPSDSSEQYF.

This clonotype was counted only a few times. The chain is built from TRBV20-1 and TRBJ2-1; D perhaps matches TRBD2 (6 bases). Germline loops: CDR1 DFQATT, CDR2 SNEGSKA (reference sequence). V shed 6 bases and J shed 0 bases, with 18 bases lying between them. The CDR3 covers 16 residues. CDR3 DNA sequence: TGCAGTGCCGCCCCGGAGGGCTTAAGCTCCTACAATGAGCAGTTCTTC. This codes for CSAAPEGLSSYNEQFF.

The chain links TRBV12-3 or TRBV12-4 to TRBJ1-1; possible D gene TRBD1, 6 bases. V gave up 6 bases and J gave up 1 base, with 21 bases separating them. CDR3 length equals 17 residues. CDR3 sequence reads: CASSPTGLIKPNTEAFF. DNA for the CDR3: TGTGCCAGCAGCCCGACAGGACTAATCAAACCGAACACTGAAGCTTTCTTT.

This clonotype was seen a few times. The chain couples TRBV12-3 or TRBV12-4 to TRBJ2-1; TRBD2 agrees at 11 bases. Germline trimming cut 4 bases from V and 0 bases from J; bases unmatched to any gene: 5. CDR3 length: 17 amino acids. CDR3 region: CASSYRLAGYSYNEQFF. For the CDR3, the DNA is TGTGCCAGCAGTTACCGACTAGCGGGATACTCCTACAATGAGCAGTTCTTC.

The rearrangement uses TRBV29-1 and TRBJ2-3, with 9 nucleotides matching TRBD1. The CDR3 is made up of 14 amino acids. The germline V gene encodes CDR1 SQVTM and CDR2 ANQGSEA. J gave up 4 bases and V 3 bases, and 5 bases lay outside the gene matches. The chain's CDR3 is CSVEGTGPADTQYF. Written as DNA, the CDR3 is TGCAGCGTTGAGGGGACAGGGCCCGCAGATACGCAGTATTTT.

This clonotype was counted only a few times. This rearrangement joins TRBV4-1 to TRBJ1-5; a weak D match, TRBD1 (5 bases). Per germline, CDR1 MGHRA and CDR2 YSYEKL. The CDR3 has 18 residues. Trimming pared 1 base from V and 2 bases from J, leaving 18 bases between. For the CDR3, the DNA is TGCGCCAGCAGCCAAGGTTGGTGGCAGGGAGGGGGCAATCAGCCCCAGCATTTT. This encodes CASSQGWWQGGGNQPQHF.

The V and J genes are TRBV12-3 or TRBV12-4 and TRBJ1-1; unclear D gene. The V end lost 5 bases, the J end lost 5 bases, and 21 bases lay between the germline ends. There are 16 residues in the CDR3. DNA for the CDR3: TGTGCCAGCAGTCGAAGGGCCACCTTACCTCCTACTGAAGCTTTCTTT. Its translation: CASSRRATLPPTEAFF.

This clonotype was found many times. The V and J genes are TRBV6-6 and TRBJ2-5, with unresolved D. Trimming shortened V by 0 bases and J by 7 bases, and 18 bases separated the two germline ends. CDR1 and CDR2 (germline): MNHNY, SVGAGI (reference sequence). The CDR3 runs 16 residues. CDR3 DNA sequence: TGTGCCAGCAGTTACTCGAGCGAAGTGAGGCATGGGACCCAGTACTTC. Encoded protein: CASSYSSEVRHGTQYF.

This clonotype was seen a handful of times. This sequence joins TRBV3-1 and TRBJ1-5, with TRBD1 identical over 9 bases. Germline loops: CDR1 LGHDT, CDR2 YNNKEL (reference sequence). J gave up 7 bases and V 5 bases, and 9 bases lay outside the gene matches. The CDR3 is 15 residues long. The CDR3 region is CASSYGTGTLQPQHF. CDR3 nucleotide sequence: TGTGCCAGCAGCTACGGGACAGGGACTTTACAGCCCCAGCATTTT.

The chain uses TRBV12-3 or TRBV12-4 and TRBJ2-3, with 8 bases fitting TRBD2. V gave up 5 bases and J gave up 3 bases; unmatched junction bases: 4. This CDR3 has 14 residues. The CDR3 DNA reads TGTGCCAGCAGTAAACTAGCGGAGACAGATACGCAGTATTTT. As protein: CASSKLAETDTQYF.

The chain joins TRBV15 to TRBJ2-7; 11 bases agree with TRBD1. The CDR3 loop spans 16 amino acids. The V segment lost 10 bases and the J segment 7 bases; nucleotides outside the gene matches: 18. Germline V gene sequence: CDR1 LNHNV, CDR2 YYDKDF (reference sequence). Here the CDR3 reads CARDVILGQGAYEQYF. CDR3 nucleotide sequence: TGTGCCAGAGACGTGATATTAGGACAGGGGGCGTATGAGCAGTACTTC. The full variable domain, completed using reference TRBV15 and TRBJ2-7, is DAMVIQNPRYQVTQFGKPVTLSCSQTLNHNVMYWYQQKSSQAPKLLFHYYDKDFNNEADTPDNFQSRRPNTSFCFLDIRSPGLGDTAMYLCARDVILGQGAYEQYFGPGTRLTVT.

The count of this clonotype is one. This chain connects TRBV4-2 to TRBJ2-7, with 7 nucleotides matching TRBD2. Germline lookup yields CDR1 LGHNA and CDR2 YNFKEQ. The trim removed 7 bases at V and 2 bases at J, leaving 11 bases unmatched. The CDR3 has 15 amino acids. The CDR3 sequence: CASTRGELAAYEQYF. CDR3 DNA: TGTGCCAGCACCAGAGGTGAGCTAGCGGCCTACGAGCAGTACTTC.

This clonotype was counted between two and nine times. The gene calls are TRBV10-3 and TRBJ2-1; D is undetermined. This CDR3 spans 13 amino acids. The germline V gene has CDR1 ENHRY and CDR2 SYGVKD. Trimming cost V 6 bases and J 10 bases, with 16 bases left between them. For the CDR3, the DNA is TGTGCCATCAGACCCGGCCCTAATGTCGAGCAGTTCTTC. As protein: CAIRPGPNVEQFF.

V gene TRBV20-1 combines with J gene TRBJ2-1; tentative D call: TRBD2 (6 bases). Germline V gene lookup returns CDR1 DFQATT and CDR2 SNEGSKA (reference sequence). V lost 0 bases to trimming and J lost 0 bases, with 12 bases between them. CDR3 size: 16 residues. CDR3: CSARDFGTPSYNEQFF. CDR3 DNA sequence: TGCAGTGCTAGAGATTTTGGGACTCCCTCCTACAATGAGCAGTTCTTC.

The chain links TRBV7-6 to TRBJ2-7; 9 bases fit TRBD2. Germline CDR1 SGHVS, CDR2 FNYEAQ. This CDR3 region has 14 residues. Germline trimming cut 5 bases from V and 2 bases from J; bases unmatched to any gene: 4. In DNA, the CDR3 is TGTGCCAGCAGCACCGAGCGGGGGGCCTACGAGCAGTACTTC. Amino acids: CASSTERGAYEQYF.

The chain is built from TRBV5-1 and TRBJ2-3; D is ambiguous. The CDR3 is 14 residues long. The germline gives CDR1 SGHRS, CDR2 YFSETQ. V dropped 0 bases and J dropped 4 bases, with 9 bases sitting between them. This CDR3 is CASSLETAPDTQYF. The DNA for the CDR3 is TGCGCCAGCAGCTTGGAGACTGCACCAGATACGCAGTATTTT.

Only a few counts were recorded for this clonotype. This CDR3 reads CASSLAGGRALRYNEQFF. Written as DNA, the CDR3 is TGCGCCAGCAGCTTGGCTGGCGGGAGGGCCCTACGATACAATGAGCAGTTCTTC. The chain carries TRBV5-1 and TRBJ2-1; TRBD2 matches at 9 bases. The V and J ends lost 0 bases and 4 bases, in that order; junction bases with no gene match: 11. CDR3 size: 18 residues. Germline V gene sequence: CDR1 SGHRS, CDR2 YFSETQ.

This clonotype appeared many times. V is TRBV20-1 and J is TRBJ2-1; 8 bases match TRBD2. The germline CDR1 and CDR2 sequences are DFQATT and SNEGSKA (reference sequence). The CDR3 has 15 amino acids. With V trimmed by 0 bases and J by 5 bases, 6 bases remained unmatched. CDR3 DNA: TGCAGTGCTAGAGATCCGGGAGGGGTCGACAATGAGCAGTTCTTC. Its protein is CSARDPGGVDNEQFF.